This entry is about one T cell receptor beta chain. Its antigen is currently unknown. Time point denoted: week 5, during vaccination. The study gave 300 ug of mutant IDH1 20-mer peptide per vaccine dose, with topical imiquimod. These data belong to a study of a mutant IDH1 vaccine in newly diagnosed glioma. V lost 2 bases and J 1 base, leaving 5 bases between the germline ends. In germline, CDR1 is MNHNS, CDR2 SASEGT. CDR3 length: 13 residues. TCRdb keeps only in-frame clones here, not all; method: immunoSEQ multiplex PCR. The repertoire has tens of thousands of clones, roughly 80% of them found once; the top ten carry 9.5% to 13%.

Sequences were derived from PBMCs, sampled from a glioma patient whose treatment included an IDH1 peptide vaccine. This receptor was obtained from a man in his fifties or sixties with glioma. The J gene is TRBJ1-1, the V gene TRBV6-1; D gene unclear. The CDR3, as DNA: TGTGCCAGCAGTGAACCCCGGAACACTGAAGCTTTCTTT. Residues: CASSEPRNTEAFF.